The source of this TCR beta chain is a study of blood T cell repertoires in COVID-19. Looking at the study overall: Sites across the United States, Italy and Spain contributed samples from acute and convalescent COVID-19. Sample material is recorded as cDNA or gDNA derived from T cells, B-cell-depleted T cells, or PBMCs.

Per the authors' pipeline: Cell counts per sample came from amplifying reference gene primers. Some clones are missing from TCRdb's copy, which holds only in-frame ones; the method was immunoSEQ multiplex PCR. The V and J calls and clone size come from that table; D and trimming were worked out from the DNA. Of 80,000 to 100,000 clones detected, about 86% appear once; the ten largest clones hold 10% to 15%. The receptor's source is a woman aged 60-70 years in a cohort sampled during active or convalescent COVID-19. Sequencing used peripheral blood.

CDR3 residues: CASSEVRNTEAFF. As DNA, the CDR3 is TGTGCCAGCAGTGAAGTGCGGAACACTGAAGCTTTCTTT. V gene TRBV6-1 combines with J gene TRBJ1-1, with no clear D. Trimming cost V 1 base and J 1 base, with 4 bases left between them. This CDR3 comprises 13 residues. Germline loops: CDR1 MNHNS, CDR2 SASEGT.